The 20 T cell receptor beta chains below come from one sample, sequenced in a study of control samples from healthy donors and cancer patients. Clones were sequenced by immunoSEQ multiplex PCR, and TCRdb holds only the in-frame ones, with some missing. Counted here are about 120,000 clones, roughly 89% occurring once; the ten biggest clones make up roughly an eighth. Material: blood. The receptors shown here come from a man younger than 40 in good health.

The chain has TRBV6-1 and TRBJ1-2; a weak D match, TRBD1 (5 bases). CDR1 and CDR2 (germline): MNHNS, SASEGT. This CDR3 spans 13 amino acids. Trimming pared 2 bases from V and 4 bases from J, leaving 8 bases between. CDR3 nucleotide sequence: TGTGCCAGCAGTGAACCAGGGTTCTATGGCTACACCTTC. This gives the protein CASSEPGFYGYTF.

This chain joins TRBV10-1 and TRBJ1-1; D gene ambiguous. V was pared by 6 bases and J by 0 bases, with 8 bases between. The CDR3 loop spans 13 amino acids. Germline CDR1 WNHNN, CDR2 SYGVQD (reference sequence). The CDR3 is CASRNQMNTEAFF. The CDR3 bases are TGCGCCAGCAGGAACCAAATGAACACTGAAGCTTTCTTT.

This sequence joins TRBV7-9 and TRBJ2-1; D not certain. The CDR3 runs to 18 residues. The ends were cut back, 3 bases at V and 6 bases at J, with 24 bases in the middle. CDR1 is SEHNR, CDR2 FQNEAQ, per germline (reference sequence). CDR3 nucleotide sequence: TGTGCCAGCAGCTTTCCTATGAGTACGTATGCCCACCCCAATGAGCAGTTCTTC. It yields the protein CASSFPMSTYAHPNEQFF.

The chain employs TRBV5-1 and TRBJ1-2; D gene unclear. Germline V gene sequence: CDR1 SGHRS, CDR2 YFSETQ. The V gene lost 4 bases and the J gene lost 0 bases, with 7 bases spanning the gap. The CDR3 sequence is 13 residues long. CDR3 in amino acids: CASSRDANYGYTF. The DNA of the CDR3 is TGCGCCAGCAGCAGGGATGCTAACTATGGCTACACCTTC.

This chain connects TRBV9 to TRBJ2-5; D not resolved. Trimming took off 0 bases at V and 1 base at J, with 10 bases between the two ends. From germline, CDR1 is SGDLS and CDR2 YYNGEE. The CDR3 has 15 residues. The CDR3 protein is CASSVGSAFQETQYF. In nucleotides, the CDR3 is TGTGCCAGCAGCGTAGGTAGTGCATTCCAAGAGACCCAGTACTTC.

This chain connects TRBV19 to TRBJ1-5; D remains ambiguous. The V gene's germline CDR1 is LNHDA and CDR2 SQIVND (reference sequence). The CDR3 has 17 residues. V was pared by 4 bases and J by 0 bases, with 16 bases between. CDR3 region: CASSNNLIGISNQPQHF. The CDR3, as DNA: TGTGCCAGTAGTAACAATTTGATAGGTATTAGCAATCAGCCCCAGCATTTT.

Points on this clone: Other DNA sequences in the sample encode the same CDR3. This chain joins TRBV29-1 and TRBJ2-3; no firm D call. This CDR3 comprises 12 residues. CDR1 and CDR2 from the germline V gene are SQVTM and ANQGSEA. V dropped 3 bases and J dropped 2 bases, with 6 bases sitting between them. Here the CDR3 DNA reads TGCAGCGTTGACGCCAACACAGATACGCAGTATTTT. Translated, it gives CSVDANTDTQYF.

The rearrangement uses TRBV5-1 and TRBJ2-1; D possibly corresponds to TRBD1 (5 bases). The CDR3 runs 13 residues. CDR1 and CDR2 from the germline V gene are SGHRS and YFSETQ. Trimming left V 4 bases short and J 5 bases short, with 10 bases between. The CDR3 here is CASSPSGNNEQFF. The CDR3 nucleotides are TGCGCCAGCAGCCCCTCAGGGAACAATGAGCAGTTCTTC.

The chain links TRBV27 to TRBJ1-2; TRBD1 aligns across 7 bases. Germline V gene sequence: CDR1 MNHEY, CDR2 SMNVEV (reference sequence). Losses at the gene ends were 5 bases for V and 8 bases for J; bases not matched to a gene: 23. The CDR3 is 18 residues long. The CDR3 reads CASSRSPTGGGGQRGYTF. CDR3 bases: TGTGCCAGCAGTCGATCCCCTACTGGAGGGGGCGGCCAACGAGGCTACACCTTC.

This rearrangement joins TRBV6-5 to TRBJ1-2, with 8 bases matching TRBD1. Germline-derived CDR1 and CDR2 are MNHEY and SVGAGI. V dropped 5 bases and J dropped 7; count of bases not matched to a gene: 3. The CDR3 length is 12 residues. CDR3 coding DNA: TGTGCCAGCAGTCCCCAGGGGGCTGGCTACACCTTC. Protein: CASSPQGAGYTF.

For the CDR3, the DNA is TGTGCCAGCAGCCACCGGGACAGGGGGCAGAATTCACCCCTCCACTTT. This encodes CASSHRDRGQNSPLHF. The chain is built from TRBV3-1 (or the pseudogene TRBV3-2) and TRBJ1-6, with 12 bases lining up with TRBD1. Germline V gene sequence: CDR1 LGHDT, CDR2 YNNKEL (reference sequence). Germline trimming cut 3 bases from V and 7 bases from J; bases unmatched to any gene: 4. This CDR3 has 16 amino acids.

The gene calls are TRBV15 and TRBJ2-5; TRBD1 matches at 10 bases. CDR1 LNHNV and CDR2 YYDKDF come from the germline V gene (reference sequence). The CDR3 is made up of 14 amino acids. The J segment lost 3 bases and the V segment lost 4 bases, leaving 2 bases of the junction unmatched. The CDR3 nucleotides read TGTGCCACCAGCATCGGACAGGGGGAAGAGACCCAGTACTTC. It encodes CATSIGQGEETQYF.

The rearrangement uses TRBV9 and TRBJ2-5; unclear D gene. Deletions cut 0 bases from V and 0 bases from J, with 0 bases between. The CDR3 sequence is 12 residues long. Germline V gene lookup returns CDR1 SGDLS and CDR2 YYNGEE. Written as DNA, the CDR3 is TGTGCCAGCAGCGTAGACCAAGAGACCCAGTACTTC. It specifies CASSVDQETQYF.

The CDR3 loop reads CATHLGTGSTEAFF. CDR3 bases: TGTGCCACCCACCTGGGGACGGGGTCGACTGAAGCTTTCTTT. V and J are TRBV18 and TRBJ1-1, with a possible D match to TRBD1 (5 bases). Germline V gives CDR1 KGHSH, CDR2 LQKENI. V dropped 10 bases and J dropped 5 bases, with 20 bases sitting between them. The CDR3 extends over 14 amino acids. Complete variable domain (other parts from reference TRBV18 and TRBJ1-1): NAGVMQNPRHLVRRRGQEARLRCSPMKGHSHVYWYRQLPEEGLKFMVYLQKENIIDESGMPKERFSAEFPKEGPSILRIQQVVRGDSAAYFCATHLGTGSTEAFFGQGTRLTVV.

This clone was observed a handful of times. The V and J genes are TRBV4-1 and TRBJ2-1; D is unclear. V was clipped by 6 bases and J by 4 bases, with 13 bases between them. Germline loops: CDR1 MGHRA, CDR2 YSYEKL. This CDR3 spans 14 amino acids. DNA for the CDR3: TGCGCCAGCAGACCGACTCTTTATTACAATGAGCAGTTCTTC. This encodes CASRPTLYYNEQFF.

This chain joins TRBV12-3 or TRBV12-4 and TRBJ2-5; 8 bases are a match to TRBD1. V shed 5 bases and J 5 bases; nucleotides not matched to a gene: 4. The CDR3 runs 13 residues. The CDR3 protein is CASSQGAWETQYF. The DNA for the CDR3 is TGTGCCAGCAGTCAGGGGGCCTGGGAGACCCAGTACTTC.

The rearrangement uses TRBV12-5 and TRBJ2-1; D is ambiguous. V was clipped by 1 base and J by 5 bases, with 3 bases between them. The CDR3 is made up of 12 amino acids. CDR1 is LGHNT, CDR2 FRNRAP, per germline. This CDR3 is CASGLEDNEQFF. CDR3 sequence (DNA): TGTGCTAGTGGTTTGGAGGACAATGAGCAGTTCTTC.

V gene TRBV19 combines with J gene TRBJ1-6; D unresolved. Germline CDR1 and CDR2: LNHDA and SQIVND (reference sequence). V lost 5 bases, J lost 5 bases, and 16 bases lay in between. The CDR3 consists of 16 residues. Written as DNA, the CDR3 is TGTGCCAGTAGTTCGCAAAGACCCAAGGATAATTCACCCCTCCACTTT. It specifies CASSSQRPKDNSPLHF. Supplemented by reference TRBV19 and TRBJ1-6, the full variable domain reads DGGITQSPKYLFRKEGQNVTLSCEQNLNHDAMYWYRQDPGQGLRLIYYSQIVNDFQKGDIAEGYSVSREKKESFPLTVTSAQKNPTAFYLCASSSQRPKDNSPLHFGNGTRLTVT.

The rearrangement links TRBV12-3 or TRBV12-4 to TRBJ2-3; 7 bases match TRBD1. V dropped 5 bases and J dropped 6; count of bases not matched to a gene: 5. The CDR3 is made up of 13 amino acids. The CDR3 nucleotides are TGTGCCAGCAGTCCTCAACAGGGGGATACGCAGTATTTT. Amino acid sequence: CASSPQQGDTQYF.

The chain employs TRBV5-1 and TRBJ2-3; no firm D call. Trimming cost V 0 bases and J 0 bases, with 5 bases left between them. CDR1 SGHRS and CDR2 YFSETQ come from the germline V gene. The CDR3 totals 14 residues. CDR3 residues: CASSLERSTDTQYF. CDR3 bases: TGCGCCAGCAGCTTGGAACGGAGCACAGATACGCAGTATTTT. Full variable domain (rest looked up from reference TRBV5-1 and TRBJ2-3): KAGVTQTPRYLIKTRGQQVTLSCSPISGHRSVSWYQQTPGQGLQFLFEYFSETQRNKGNFPGRFSGRQFSNSRSEMNVSTLELGDSALYLCASSLERSTDTQYFGPGTRLTVL.